Below, 22 T cell receptor beta chains from the same sample are listed, as sequenced in a study of T-cell reconstitution after alpha-beta-depleted transplantation in children. Unique molecular identifiers tagged the TCRbeta library. TCRdb independently ran MiXCR on the PCR reads; one entry per CDR3 protein. This table holds about 610,000 distinct CDR3 sequences, about 10% found once. Sequencing was performed on PBMCs from the stem cell graft donor, taken from the stem cell graft. Receptors were obtained from a human donor who donated a stem cell graft to a child with acute myeloid leukemia.

The chain has TRBV7-2 and TRBJ2-3; D call uncertain. The germline V gene has CDR1 SGHTA and CDR2 FQGNSA. CDR3 size: 12 residues. V lost 5 bases, J lost 4 bases, and 7 bases lay in between. The CDR3 coding sequence is TGTGCCAGCAGCGCGTTACCAGATACGCAGTATTTT. Protein sequence: CASSALPDTQYF.

The rearrangement links TRBV28 to TRBJ2-1; D gene ambiguous. The CDR3 runs to 13 residues. Germline V lookup: CDR1 MDHEN, CDR2 SYDVKM. The V gene lost 6 bases and the J gene lost 9 bases, with 15 bases spanning the gap. CDR3 loop: CASRLEPVGEQFF. The DNA for the CDR3 is TGTGCCAGCAGGCTTGAACCTGTCGGTGAGCAGTTCTTC.

This clonotype was picked up many times. V usage is TRBV30 and J usage is TRBJ2-3, with 10 positions matching TRBD2. CDR3 length equals 16 residues. The J segment lost 1 base and the V segment lost 6 bases, leaving 10 bases of the junction unmatched. Germline V CDR1 and CDR2: GTSNPN, SVGIG (reference sequence). CDR3 loop: CACATLAGIGTDTQYF. In DNA form, the CDR3 reads TGTGCCTGCGCTACACTAGCGGGAATAGGCACAGATACGCAGTATTTT.

This clonotype has a count of ten or more. The V and J genes are TRBV20-1 and TRBJ2-7; D may be TRBD1 (7 bases). Trimming stripped 3 bases from V and 4 bases from J, with 13 bases between. CDR3 length: 13 residues. The germline CDR1 and CDR2 sequences are DFQATT and SNEGSKA (reference sequence). The CDR3 protein is CSASPQGRYEQYF. CDR3 in DNA: TGCAGTGCTAGTCCACAGGGGAGGTACGAGCAGTACTTC.

The sample holds many counts of this clonotype. This chain joins TRBV20-1 and TRBJ2-7, with TRBD2 identical over 12 bases. The junction had 10 bases not matched to a gene; V was cut back by 6 bases and J by 4 bases. The length of the CDR3 is 15 residues. Per germline, CDR1 DFQATT and CDR2 SNEGSKA (reference sequence). The CDR3 nucleotides are TGCAGTGCGAAAAACCGACTAGCGGGAGAGTACGAGCAGTACTTC. It codes for CSAKNRLAGEYEQYF.

This clonotype has just a few counts. The chain joins TRBV12-3 or TRBV12-4 to TRBJ1-6, with D maybe TRBD1 (5 bases). V gave up 5 bases and J gave up 11 bases, with 16 bases separating them. This CDR3 is built from 14 residues. In DNA form, the CDR3 reads TGTGCCAGCAGTCTGGACACTGCTAGGGCACCCCTCCACTTT. It specifies CASSLDTARAPLHF.

The rearrangement links TRBV3-1 to TRBJ2-5; 9 nucleotides line up with TRBD1. CDR1 and CDR2 from the germline V gene are LGHDT and YNNKEL (reference sequence). This CDR3 is built from 14 residues. The V gene end was trimmed by 4 bases and the J gene end by 3 bases; junction bases not matched to a gene: 3. CDR3 region: CASSLRDREETQYF. DNA for the CDR3: TGTGCCAGCAGCCTCCGGGACAGGGAAGAGACCCAGTACTTC.

This clonotype was counted at least ten times. The CDR3 region is CASSLGTGYTDTQYF. CDR3 nucleotide sequence: TGTGCCAGCAGCTTGGGGACAGGGTACACAGATACGCAGTATTTT. V is TRBV11-2 and J is TRBJ2-3, with 9 bases lining up with TRBD1. The V and J ends lost 3 bases and 2 bases, in that order; junction bases with no gene match: 3. Germline values: CDR1 SGHAT, CDR2 FQNNGV. This CDR3 contains 15 residues. Full variable domain (missing parts from reference TRBV11-2 and TRBJ2-3): EAGVAQSPRYKIIEKRQSVAFWCNPISGHATLYWYQQILGQGPKLLIQFQNNGVVDDSQLPKDRFSAERLKGVDSTLKIQPAKLEDSAVYLCASSLGTGYTDTQYFGPGTRLTVL.

The chain combines TRBV3-1 with TRBJ2-5, with 7 bases aligning to TRBD2. The CDR3 contains 14 residues. Per germline, CDR1 LGHDT and CDR2 YNNKEL (reference sequence). The trim removed 5 bases at V and 5 bases at J, leaving 8 bases unmatched. The CDR3 loop is CASSTRGGSETQYF. Written as DNA, the CDR3 is TGTGCCAGCAGCACCCGCGGGGGATCGGAGACCCAGTACTTC.

The V gene is TRBV12-3 or TRBV12-4, the J gene TRBJ2-7; D possibly corresponds to TRBD2 (5 bases). The CDR3 runs 14 residues. The V and J ends lost 6 bases and 7 bases respectively, with 19 bases between them. CDR3 sequence: CASSQTSPAGEQYF. The CDR3 nucleotides are TGTGCCAGCAGCCAAACTAGTCCCGCCGGGGAGCAGTACTTC.

The chain recombines TRBV4-3 with TRBJ2-7; 11 nucleotides match TRBD2. The CDR3 length is 15 residues. Looked up from germline, CDR1 is LGHNA and CDR2 is YSLEER. The junction had 5 bases not matched to a gene; V was cut back by 4 bases and J by 3 bases. CDR3: CASSPIAGGVYEQYF. Here the CDR3 DNA reads TGCGCCAGCAGCCCCATAGCGGGAGGGGTCTACGAGCAGTACTTC.

This clonotype was observed a few times. V gene TRBV5-1 combines with J gene TRBJ2-7; maybe TRBD1 (6 bases). CDR1 and CDR2 from the germline V gene are SGHRS and YFSETQ. This CDR3 has 14 residues. Trimming left V 3 bases short and J 3 bases short, with 13 bases between. The CDR3 loop reads CASSSNRENYEQYF. The CDR3 DNA reads as TGCGCCAGCAGCTCCAACAGGGAAAACTACGAGCAGTACTTC. Based on the CDR3 plus reference TRBV5-1 and TRBJ2-7, the full variable domain is KAGVTQTPRYLIKTRGQQVTLSCSPISGHRSVSWYQQTPGQGLQFLFEYFSETQRNKGNFPGRFSGRQFSNSRSEMNVSTLELGDSALYLCASSSNRENYEQYFGPGTRLTVT.

This clonotype was detected only a few times. The CDR3 nucleotides are TGTGCCAGCAGCTTAGTAATGGGCCAAGAGACCCAGTACTTC. Protein product: CASSLVMGQETQYF. V usage is TRBV7-2 and J usage is TRBJ2-5; no clear D gene. Germline V gives CDR1 SGHTA, CDR2 FQGNSA. Trimming left V 1 base short and J 1 base short, with 7 bases between. The CDR3 is made up of 14 amino acids.

The chain links TRBV6-1 to TRBJ1-1, with D perhaps matching TRBD1 (6 bases). The CDR3 is made up of 16 amino acids. Trimming cost V 0 bases and J 5 bases, with 16 bases left between them. CDR1 and CDR2 (germline): MNHNS, SASEGT. The CDR3 sequence: CASSEAGAGGSTEAFF. DNA of the CDR3: TGTGCCAGCAGTGAAGCGGGGGCCGGGGGGAGTACTGAAGCTTTCTTT.

This sequence joins TRBV3-1 and TRBJ1-2, with unresolved D. V dropped 3 bases and J dropped 7 bases, with 9 bases sitting between them. Germline CDR1 LGHDT, CDR2 YNNKEL (reference sequence). CDR3 length: 12 residues. In DNA, the CDR3 is TGTGCCAGCAGCCAGGATGGTCGTGGCTACACCTTC. Protein sequence: CASSQDGRGYTF.

The genes are TRBV9 and TRBJ2-7, with 10 positions matching TRBD2. V was clipped by 4 bases and J by 5 bases; unmatched bases: 12. CDR1 and CDR2 (germline): SGDLS, YYNGEE. CDR3 size: 16 residues. The CDR3 DNA sequence: TGTGCCAGCAGCCAAGGGAGCGGGAGGGGGGTAAACGAGCAGTACTTC. This sequence encodes CASSQGSGRGVNEQYF.

This clonotype occurred many times. The chain joins TRBV12-3 or TRBV12-4 to TRBJ1-2; 7 nucleotides agree with TRBD1. This CDR3 comprises 12 residues. V shed 4 bases and J 6 bases; nucleotides not matched to a gene: 2. DNA for the CDR3: TGTGCCAGCAGTTCGACAGGGCATGGCTACACCTTC. It specifies CASSSTGHGYTF.

This clonotype was detected a few times. The genes are TRBV13 and TRBJ2-1, with unresolved D. The CDR3 spans 15 residues. Trimming pared 6 bases from V and 0 bases from J, leaving 12 bases between. Looked up from germline, CDR1 is PRHDT and CDR2 is FYEKMQ (reference sequence). The CDR3 spells CASSFPSISYNEQFF. The CDR3 DNA reads as TGTGCCAGCAGTTTCCCTTCTATCTCCTACAATGAGCAGTTCTTC.

This chain joins TRBV27 and TRBJ2-1; D is undetermined. There are 15 residues in the CDR3. V lost 6 bases to trimming and J lost 4 bases, with 16 bases between them. Germline loops: CDR1 MNHEY, CDR2 SMNVEV (reference sequence). The CDR3 region has the DNA TGTGCCAGCAGCTCCGCGGAATCCCTATACAATGAGCAGTTCTTC. Encoded protein: CASSSAESLYNEQFF.

This clonotype has only a few counts. The chain recombines TRBV30 with TRBJ1-3; D not resolved. The CDR3 extends over 12 amino acids. The V and J ends lost 2 bases and 3 bases respectively, with 5 bases between them. CDR1 is GTSNPN, CDR2 SVGIG, per germline (reference sequence). The CDR3 DNA follows: TGTGCCTGGAGTAGAGGTGGAAACACCATATATTTT. Residues: CAWSRGGNTIYF. The full variable domain, rest sourced from reference TRBV30 and TRBJ1-3, is SQTIHQWPATLVQPVGSPLSLECTVEGTSNPNLYWYRQAAGRGLQLLFYSVGIGQISSEVPQNLSASRPQDRQFILSSKKLLLSDSGFYLCAWSRGGNTIYFGEGSWLTVV.

This clonotype was seen many times. V gene TRBV20-1 combines with J gene TRBJ2-3, with 7 positions matching TRBD2. This CDR3 region has 13 residues. Germline-derived CDR1 and CDR2 are DFQATT and SNEGSKA (reference sequence). The CDR3 loop reads CSPSASGRNTQYF. CDR3 nucleotides: TGCAGCCCGTCGGCTAGCGGCAGAAATACGCAGTATTTT.

This clonotype was seen only a few times. The chain recombines TRBV19 with TRBJ1-2; D is possibly TRBD1 (6 bases). The CDR3 has 15 amino acids. Germline CDR1 and CDR2: LNHDA and SQIVND (reference sequence). V was pared by 4 bases and J by 4 bases, with 16 bases between. CDR3 nucleotides: TGTGCCAGTAGTACGGGGGCGGATTTTGCCTATGGCTACACCTTC. Its translation: CASSTGADFAYGYTF.